The 6 T cell receptor beta chains listed next were all sequenced from one sample in a study of T cells in Graves' hyperthyroidism and ophthalmopathy. Amplification of TCR beta CDR3 regions was performed using RNA transcripts as template. An initial round of RT-PCR targeting the TCR CDR3 relied on the HTBI primer set. TCRdb re-called the multiplex PCR reads through MiXCR, storing one row per CDR3 protein. The repertoire holds 500,000 to 650,000 distinct CDR3 sequences, with 12% to 15% as singletons. Sequenced material: blood. Source of these receptors: a woman between 40 and 55 years old with Graves' hyperthyroidism.

V and J are TRBV12-3 or TRBV12-4 and TRBJ1-5, with TRBD1 matching over 7 bases. Trimming cost V 6 bases and J 3 bases; bases outside gene matches: 5. This CDR3 has 14 amino acids. The CDR3 loop reads CASRRTGFNQPQHF. CDR3 nucleotides: TGTGCCAGCAGACGGACAGGATTCAATCAGCCCCAGCATTTT.

This clonotype came up many times. This sequence joins TRBV3-1 and TRBJ2-7; D gene ambiguous. V was cut by 1 base and J by 6 bases, with 10 bases left in between. This CDR3 has 13 amino acids. Per the germline V gene, CDR1 is LGHDT and CDR2 is YNNKEL (reference sequence). CDR3 in amino acids: CASSQVEAGEQYF. CDR3 bases: TGTGCCAGCAGCCAAGTCGAAGCTGGCGAGCAGTACTTC.

The sample holds many counts of this clonotype. The V call is TRBV13, the J call TRBJ2-5; the D gene could be TRBD1 or TRBD2 (5 bases each). Trimming took off 2 bases at V and 5 bases at J, with 15 bases between the two ends. The CDR3 extends over 15 amino acids. CDR1 PRHDT and CDR2 FYEKMQ come from the germline V gene (reference sequence). For the CDR3, the DNA is TGTGCCAGCAGCTTATGGGGACGACGGGCGGAGACCCAGTACTTC. It codes for CASSLWGRRAETQYF.

The table lists this clonotype with many counts. The rearrangement joins TRBV5-1 to TRBJ2-1, with a tentative D call TRBD1 (8 bases). The V end lost 0 bases, the J end lost 7 bases, and 17 bases lay between the germline ends. The CDR3 is 16 residues long. Per the germline V gene, CDR1 is SGHRS and CDR2 is YFSETQ. The CDR3 nucleotides read TGCGCCAGCAGCTTGGTCCAGGGGGCGCGGGGGAATGAGCAGTTCTTC. Translation gives CASSLVQGARGNEQFF. Combining the CDR3 with reference TRBV5-1 and TRBJ2-1 gives the whole variable domain KAGVTQTPRYLIKTRGQQVTLSCSPISGHRSVSWYQQTPGQGLQFLFEYFSETQRNKGNFPGRFSGRQFSNSRSEMNVSTLELGDSALYLCASSLVQGARGNEQFFGPGTRLTVL.

This clonotype was observed at least ten times. The J gene is TRBJ2-5, the V gene TRBV28; TRBD1 might be the D (5 bases). The CDR3 sequence is 14 residues long. Trimming left V 5 bases short and J 6 bases short, with 16 bases between. Germline CDR1 is MDHEN and CDR2 is SYDVKM. CDR3 loop: CASSDQGAIKTQYF. The CDR3 bases are TGTGCCAGCAGTGACCAAGGGGCAATAAAGACCCAGTACTTC.

About this clonotype: Possible read error: a much larger clone is one base away. The J gene is TRBJ2-3, the V gene TRBV12-3 or TRBV12-4, with 8 bases aligning to TRBD2. The CDR3 totals 17 residues. The junction had 14 bases not matched to a gene; V was cut back by 1 base and J by 8 bases. CDR3 DNA sequence: TGTGCCAGCAGTTTAGGAGGGACTAGGCGAGGGATGGGTACGCAGTATTTT. Its protein is CASSLGGTRRGMGTQYF.